A selection of T cell receptor beta chains follows, all from one sample in a study of T cell responses to AZD1222 COVID-19 vaccine. Clones were sequenced by immunoSEQ multiplex PCR, and TCRdb holds only the in-frame ones, with some missing. The table has 150,000 to 200,000 clones, about nine tenths seen once. Here the sequenced sample was peripheral blood, taken on day 0 of AZD1222 vaccination. These TCRs come from an adult in good health. The CDR3 runs from the conserved cysteine through the conserved F or W. The D gene is left open where the match is weak. Clone size appears in some rows only: once, few, many, or a class for an expanded clone.

j_gene	v_gene	d_gene	abundance	CDR3aa	CDR3nt
TRBJ1-2	TRBV7-3	TRBD1	.	CASSFPGTGFNYGYTF	TGTGCCAGCAGCTTCCCCGGGACAGGGTTTAACTATGGCTACACCTTC
TRBJ2-7	TRBV5-5	TRBD1	once	CASSSRDRGRYEQYF	TGTGCCAGCAGCTCCCGGGACAGGGGCCGGTACGAGCAGTACTTC
TRBJ2-1	TRBV4-1	.	few	CASSQDLFGGQFF	TGCGCCAGCAGCCAAGATTTATTTGGGGGGCAGTTCTTC
TRBJ1-2	TRBV10-3	.	many	CAIGDEGGYTF	TGTGCCATCGGTGATGAGGGTGGCTACACCTTC
TRBJ2-1	TRBV7-2	TRBD2	few	CASSLAPLAGNNEQFF	TGTGCCAGCAGCTTAGCACCCCTAGCGGGGAACAATGAGCAGTTCTTC
TRBJ1-6	TRBV9	.	.	CASSVTDTYNSPLHF	TGTGCCAGCAGCGTCACAGACACCTATAATTCACCCCTCCACTTT
TRBJ2-3	TRBV20-1	TRBD2	once	CSASGQLLAGTDTQYF	TGCAGTGCTAGTGGACAGCTCCTAGCGGGAACAGATACGCAGTATTTT
TRBJ2-2	TRBV12-5	.	.	CASSDRPNTGELFF	TGTGCTAGCTCCGACAGGCCGAACACCGGGGAGCTGTTTTTT
TRBJ2-5	TRBV5-1	.	.	CASSWKPFSVSQETQYF	TGCGCCAGCAGCTGGAAGCCCTTTAGTGTGAGCCAAGAGACCCAGTACTTC
TRBJ1-6	TRBV27	.	.	CASSLSRKDNSPLHF	TGTGCCAGCAGTTTATCTCGGAAAGATAATTCACCCCTCCACTTT
TRBJ2-3	TRBV14	.	.	CASSQGRVSRTDTQYF	TGTGCCAGCAGCCAAGGGCGGGTAAGCCGCACAGATACGCAGTATTTT
TRBJ1-5	TRBV27	TRBD1	.	CASSPDRVDQPQHF	TGTGCCAGCAGTCCGGACAGGGTCGATCAGCCCCAGCATTTT
TRBJ1-5	TRBV27	.	.	CASSLVGNGNQPQHF	TGTGCCAGCAGTTTGGTAGGGAATGGCAATCAGCCCCAGCATTTT
TRBJ1-3	TRBV4-2	TRBD1	.	CASSQGTGSGNTIYF	TGTGCCAGCAGCCAGGGGACAGGTTCTGGAAACACCATATATTTT
TRBJ2-7	TRBV18	.	few	CASSPRTATLSYEQYF	TGTGCCAGCTCACCTCGGACAGCAACCCTCTCCTACGAGCAGTACTTC